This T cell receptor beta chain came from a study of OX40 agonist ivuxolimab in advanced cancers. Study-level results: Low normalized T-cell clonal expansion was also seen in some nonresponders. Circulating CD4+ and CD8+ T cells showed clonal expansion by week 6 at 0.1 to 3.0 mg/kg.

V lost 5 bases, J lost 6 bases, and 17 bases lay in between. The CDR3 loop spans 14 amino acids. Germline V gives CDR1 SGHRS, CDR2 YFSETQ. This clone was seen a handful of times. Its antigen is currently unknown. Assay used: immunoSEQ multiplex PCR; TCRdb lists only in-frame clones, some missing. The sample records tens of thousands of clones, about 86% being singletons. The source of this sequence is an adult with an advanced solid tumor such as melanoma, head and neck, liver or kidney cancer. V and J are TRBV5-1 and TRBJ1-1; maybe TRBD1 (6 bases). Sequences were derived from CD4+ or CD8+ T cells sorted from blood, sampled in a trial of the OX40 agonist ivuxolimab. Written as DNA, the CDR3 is TGCGCCAGCAGACCGGTGGCAGGGGAATCTGAAGCTTTCTTT. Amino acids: CASRPVAGESEAFF.